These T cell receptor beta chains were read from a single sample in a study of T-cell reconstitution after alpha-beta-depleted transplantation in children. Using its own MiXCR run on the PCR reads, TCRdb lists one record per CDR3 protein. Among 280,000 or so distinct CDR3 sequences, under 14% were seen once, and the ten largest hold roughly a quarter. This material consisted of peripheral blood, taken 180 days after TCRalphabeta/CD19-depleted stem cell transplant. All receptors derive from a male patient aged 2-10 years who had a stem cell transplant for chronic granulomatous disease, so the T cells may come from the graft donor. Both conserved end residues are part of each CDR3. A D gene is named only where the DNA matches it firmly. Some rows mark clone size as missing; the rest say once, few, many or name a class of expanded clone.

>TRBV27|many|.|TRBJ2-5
CASSLQGWETQYF
TGTGCCAGCAGTTTACAGGGGTGGGAGACCCAGTACTTC
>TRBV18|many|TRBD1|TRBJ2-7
CASSLGQGAWYEQYF
TGTGCCAGCTCACTGGGACAGGGGGCTTGGTACGAGCAGTACTTC
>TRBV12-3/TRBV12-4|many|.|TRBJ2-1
CASSTSGYNEQFF
TGTGCCAGCAGTACATCGGGGTACAATGAGCAGTTCTTC
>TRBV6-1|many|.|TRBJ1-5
CASRSQGLQGQPQHF
TGTGCCAGCAGATCGCAGGGTCTACAAGGTCAGCCCCAGCATTTT
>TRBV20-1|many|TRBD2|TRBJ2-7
CSAREALAGGYEQYF
TGCAGTGCTAGAGAGGCGCTAGCGGGCGGCTACGAGCAGTACTTC
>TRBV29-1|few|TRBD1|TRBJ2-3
CSVDRVAISTDTQYF
TGCAGCGTCGACAGGGTTGCGATAAGCACAGATACGCAGTATTTT
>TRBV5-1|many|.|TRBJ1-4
CASSWGPRATNEKLFF
TGCGCCAGCAGCTGGGGGCCCCGTGCAACTAATGAAAAACTGTTTTTT
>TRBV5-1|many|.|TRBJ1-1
CASSLITSSREGYKGANTEAFF
TGCGCCAGCAGCTTGATTACGTCCAGCCGGGAGGGGTACAAAGGGGCAAACACTGAAGCTTTCTTT
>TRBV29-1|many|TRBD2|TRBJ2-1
CSGGLDLYNEQFF
TGCAGCGGGGGACTAGACCTATACAATGAGCAGTTCTTC
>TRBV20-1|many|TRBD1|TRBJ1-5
CSAGTALGNQPQHF
TGCAGTGCTGGGACAGCGCTGGGCAATCAGCCCCAGCATTTT
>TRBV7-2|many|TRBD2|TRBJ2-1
CASSPRTSGGALIGIGGEQFF
TGTGCCAGCAGCCCAAGGACTAGCGGGGGGGCCTTAATCGGCATTGGGGGTGAGCAGTTCTTC
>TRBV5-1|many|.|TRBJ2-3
CASSLGVLRMRSTDTQYF
TGCGCCAGCAGCTTGGGGGTTCTGAGGATGCGGAGCACAGATACGCAGTATTTT
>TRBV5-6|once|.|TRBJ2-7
CASSQPGLRFREQYF
TGTGCCAGCAGCCAGCCGGGACTGAGGTTTAGAGAGCAGTACTTC
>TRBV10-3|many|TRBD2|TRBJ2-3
CAISDSAGEADTQYF
TGTGCCATCAGTGACTCCGCGGGGGAGGCAGATACGCAGTATTTT
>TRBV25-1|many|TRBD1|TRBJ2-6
CASSAGTGRWGANVLTF
TGTGCCAGCAGTGCCGGGACAGGGCGTTGGGGGGCCAACGTCCTGACTTTC
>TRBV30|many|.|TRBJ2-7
CAWSVEYEQYF
TGTGCCTGGAGTGTTGAGTACGAGCAGTACTTC
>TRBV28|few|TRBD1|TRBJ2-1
CASSPPDRAYNEQFF
TGTGCCAGCAGTCCTCCGGACAGGGCCTACAATGAGCAGTTCTTC
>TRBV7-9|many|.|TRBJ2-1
CASSLTGYEQFF
TGTGCCAGCAGTTTAACAGGGTATGAGCAGTTCTTC
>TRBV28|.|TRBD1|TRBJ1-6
CASSPRRTGVNSPLHF
TGTGCCAGCAGTCCGCGAAGGACAGGGGTTAATTCACCCCTCCACTTT
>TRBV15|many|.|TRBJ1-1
CATSREIIRENTEAFF
TGTGCCACCAGCAGAGAGATCATTCGTGAGAACACTGAAGCTTTCTTT
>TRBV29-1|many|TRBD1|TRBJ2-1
CSVGKPIGTGHEQFF
TGCAGCGTTGGGAAACCCATCGGGACAGGGCATGAGCAGTTCTTC
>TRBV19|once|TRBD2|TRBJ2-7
CASSPLAGGQRTEQYF
TGTGCCAGTAGTCCCCTCGCGGGGGGCCAGAGAACCGAGCAGTACTTC
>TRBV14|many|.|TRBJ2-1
CASSQVQTGIDEQFF
TGTGCCAGCAGCCAAGTCCAAACAGGGATTGATGAGCAGTTCTTC
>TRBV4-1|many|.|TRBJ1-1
CASSQVGGTEAFF
TGCGCCAGCAGCCAAGTTGGGGGAACTGAAGCTTTCTTT
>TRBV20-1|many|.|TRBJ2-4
CSAHRDLDKNIQYF
TGCAGTGCTCACAGGGATTTGGACAAAAACATTCAGTACTTC
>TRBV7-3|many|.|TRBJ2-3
CASSLSYTDTQYF
TGTGCCAGCAGCTTAAGCTACACAGATACGCAGTATTTT
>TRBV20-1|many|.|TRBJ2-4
CSARLPGGGYNIQYF
TGCAGTGCTAGACTACCAGGGGGAGGATATAACATTCAGTACTTC
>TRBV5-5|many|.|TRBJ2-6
CASSPIRESGANVLTF
TGTGCCAGCAGCCCTATACGGGAATCTGGGGCCAACGTCCTGACTTTC
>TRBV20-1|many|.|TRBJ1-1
CSAERGEVDEAFF
TGCAGTGCCGAGCGGGGGGAGGTTGATGAAGCTTTCTTT
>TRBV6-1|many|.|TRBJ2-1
CASSPTVKLGHEQFF
TGTGCCAGCAGTCCCACGGTCAAACTAGGACATGAGCAGTTCTTC
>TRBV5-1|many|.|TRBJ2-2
CASSLGAVTGELFF
TGCGCCAGCAGCTTGGGAGCGGTTACCGGGGAGCTGTTTTTT
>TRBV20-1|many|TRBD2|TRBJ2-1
CSASLADNEQFF
TGCAGTGCTAGCCTAGCGGACAATGAGCAGTTCTTC
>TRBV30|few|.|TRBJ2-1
CAWSQGTAYNEQFF
TGTGCCTGGAGCCAGGGGACTGCATACAATGAGCAGTTCTTC
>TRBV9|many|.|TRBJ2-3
CASSWGAGSTDTQYF
TGTGCCAGCAGCTGGGGGGCAGGAAGCACAGATACGCAGTATTTT
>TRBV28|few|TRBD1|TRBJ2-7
CASSIDRVSYEQYF
TGTGCCAGCAGTATAGACAGGGTGTCCTACGAGCAGTACTTC
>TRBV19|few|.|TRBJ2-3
CASSLRGSVTDTQYF
TGTGCCAGTAGTCTCCGGGGGAGCGTGACAGATACGCAGTATTTT
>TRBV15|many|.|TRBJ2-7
CATSKQGGYEQYF
TGTGCCACCAGCAAGCAGGGGGGCTACGAGCAGTACTTC
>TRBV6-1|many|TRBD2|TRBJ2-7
CASSGTSAYEQYF
TGTGCCAGCAGTGGAACTAGCGCCTACGAGCAGTACTTC
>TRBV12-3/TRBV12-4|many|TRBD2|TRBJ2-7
CASSSPGLAGVYEQYF
TGTGCCAGCAGCTCGCCGGGACTAGCGGGGGTTTACGAGCAGTACTTC
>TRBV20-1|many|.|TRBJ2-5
CSARFLPTGRETQYF
TGCAGTGCTAGATTCCTCCCCACAGGGCGGGAGACCCAGTACTTC
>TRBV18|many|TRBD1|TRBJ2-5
CASSPLTGHQETQYF
TGTGCCAGCTCACCACTGACAGGGCATCAAGAGACCCAGTACTTC
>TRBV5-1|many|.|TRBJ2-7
CASSQGNSYEQYF
TGCGCCAGCAGCCAGGGAAACTCCTACGAGCAGTACTTC
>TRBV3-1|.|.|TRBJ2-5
CASSQEGPAVNQETQYF
TGTGCCAGCAGCCAAGAAGGTCCAGCGGTTAACCAAGAGACCCAGTACTTC
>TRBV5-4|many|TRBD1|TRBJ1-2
CASSSRTGGDYGYTF
TGTGCCAGCAGCTCGAGGACAGGTGGAGACTATGGCTACACCTTC
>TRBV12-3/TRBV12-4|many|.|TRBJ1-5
CASTLDFFQPQHF
TGTGCCAGCACCTTGGACTTCTTCCAGCCCCAGCATTTT
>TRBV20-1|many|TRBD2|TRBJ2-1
CSARFERGARNEQFF
TGCAGTGCTAGATTTGAGCGGGGGGCTAGGAATGAGCAGTTCTTC
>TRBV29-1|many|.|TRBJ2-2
CSVESARNTGELFF
TGCAGCGTTGAATCGGCGAGAAACACCGGGGAGCTGTTTTTT
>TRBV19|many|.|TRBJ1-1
CAERPIGAFF
TGTGCCGAGCGTCCGATTGGAGCTTTCTTT
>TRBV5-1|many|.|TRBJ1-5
CASSLAGGNQPQHF
TGCGCCAGCAGCTTGGCTGGCGGGAATCAGCCCCAGCATTTT
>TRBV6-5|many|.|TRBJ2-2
CASSSGALANTGELFF
TGTGCCAGCAGTTCGGGGGCCCTCGCGAACACCGGGGAGCTGTTTTTT
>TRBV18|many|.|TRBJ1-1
CASSTKSNTEAFF
TGTGCCAGCTCTACTAAATCGAACACTGAAGCTTTCTTT
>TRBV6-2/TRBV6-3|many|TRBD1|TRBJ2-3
CASSYGRTGGTDTQYF
TGTGCCAGCAGTTACGGACGGACAGGGGGCACAGATACGCAGTATTTT
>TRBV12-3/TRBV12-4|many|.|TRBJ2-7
CASSPTGGPYEQYF
TGTGCCAGCAGTCCCACCGGAGGACCCTACGAGCAGTACTTC